This T cell receptor beta chain was documented in a study of blood T cell repertoires in COVID-19. Across the study: The United States, Italy and Spain provided the acute and convalescent COVID-19 samples.

There are 15 residues in the CDR3. Germline V gives CDR1 LGHDT, CDR2 YNNKEL (reference sequence). V was shortened by 1 base and J by 2 bases, with 11 bases between the two germline ends. TCRdb's table, derived via immunoSEQ multiplex PCR, lists solely in-frame clones and lacks some. This sample carries 200,000 to 300,000 clones, about 90% of them seen once, and the ten largest clones take 2.5% to 3.5%. Enrolled through a virtual design, the participants were between 18 and 89 years of age and came from about two dozen US areas. This chain uses TRBV3-1 (or the pseudogene TRBV3-2) with TRBJ2-5; D gene uncertain. Sequenced sample: PBMCs or T cells enriched from blood (not recorded which). The sequence came from a woman in her thirties or forties who had been exposed to COVID-19. The DNA for the CDR3 is TGTGCCAGCAGCCAAGGAACACGCACACAAGAGACCCAGTACTTC. This encodes CASSQGTRTQETQYF.